One sample yielded the 29 T cell receptor beta chains listed below, sequenced in a study of T-cell reconstitution after alpha-beta-depleted transplantation in children. TCRbeta library construction was performed incorporating unique molecular identifiers. TCRdb re-analysed the PCR reads in MiXCR, keeping a single row per CDR3 protein. Here the sample spans just over 950,000 distinct CDR3 sequences, around 30% being singletons. The material was PBMCs, mostly from graft donor cells, obtained 360 days after TCRalphabeta/CD19-depleted stem cell transplant. These receptors were collected from a boy under two years old who had a stem cell transplant for SCID, so the T cells may come from the graft donor.

The gene calls are TRBV12-3 or TRBV12-4 and TRBJ1-5, with D perhaps TRBD1 (5 bases). The CDR3 extends over 15 amino acids. Trimming left V 5 bases short and J 1 base short, with 12 bases between. This CDR3 reads CASSAGTESNQPQHF. As DNA, the CDR3 is TGTGCCAGCAGTGCTGGGACCGAGAGCAATCAGCCCCAGCATTTT.

This clonotype showed up just once. This rearrangement joins TRBV5-1 to TRBJ2-5, with D possibly called TRBD1 or TRBD2 (5 bases each). CDR3 length: 15 residues. Germline CDR1 and CDR2: SGHRS and YFSETQ. V was clipped by 0 bases and J by 6 bases, with 15 bases between them. In nucleotides, the CDR3 is TGCGCCAGCAGCTTGGAACTTGAGGGGCAGCAGACCCAGTACTTC. This codes for CASSLELEGQQTQYF.

V gene TRBV5-1 combines with J gene TRBJ2-5, with D hard to call. The CDR3 covers 14 residues. The germline gives CDR1 SGHRS, CDR2 YFSETQ. Trimming pared 2 bases from V and 3 bases from J, leaving 11 bases between. CDR3 coding DNA: TGCGCCAGCAGCTTCCGGGCAGGAGAAGAGACCCAGTACTTC. Translation gives CASSFRAGEETQYF.

This clonotype was seen only a few times. This rearrangement joins TRBV7-6 to TRBJ2-5; the D is unclear. The CDR3 has 14 residues. V lost 2 bases and J lost 5, with 12 bases in between. Germline V lookup: CDR1 SGHVS, CDR2 FNYEAQ. The CDR3 spells CASSLYPEGETQYF. CDR3 nucleotides: TGTGCCAGCAGCTTATACCCAGAAGGGGAGACCCAGTACTTC. Filled out from reference TRBV7-6 and TRBJ2-5, the complete variable domain reads GAGVSQSPRYKVTKRGQDVALRCDPISGHVSLYWYRQALGQGPEFLTYFNYEAQQDKSGLPNDRFSAERPEGSISTLTIQRTEQRDSAMYRCASSLYPEGETQYFGPGTRLLVL.

This chain links TRBV6-1 with TRBJ1-1, with a possible D match to TRBD1 (5 bases). Germline CDR1 reads MNHNS; CDR2 reads SASEGT. V was shortened by 8 bases and J by 6 bases, with 25 bases between the two germline ends. The CDR3 runs to 16 residues. The chain's CDR3 is CASGAGGRLDGSEAFF. DNA for the CDR3: TGTGCCAGCGGGGCGGGGGGAAGACTGGACGGGTCTGAAGCTTTCTTT.

This clonotype came up a few times. The J gene is TRBJ2-7, the V gene TRBV2, with a tentative D call TRBD1 (5 bases). The V and J ends lost 7 bases and 3 bases respectively, with 7 bases between them. In germline, CDR1 is SNHLY, CDR2 FYNNEI. This CDR3 comprises 11 residues. The CDR3 DNA is TGTGCCAGCAAGCAGGGCTACGAGCAGTACTTC. It yields the protein CASKQGYEQYF.

Ten or more counts support this clonotype. The chain combines TRBV24-1 with TRBJ2-6, with D possibly TRBD2 on 7 matching bases. Trimming cost V 4 bases and J 3 bases, with 21 bases left between them. The CDR3 contains 19 residues. Germline CDR1 and CDR2: KGHDR and SFDVKD. The CDR3 spells CATSEHTGGRSDGANVLTF. CDR3 nucleotide sequence: TGTGCCACCAGTGAGCATACGGGGGGCCGTTCTGATGGGGCCAACGTCCTGACTTTC.

The chain has TRBV5-1 and TRBJ1-1, with D possibly TRBD1 on 5 matching bases. Trimming took off 3 bases at V and 1 base at J, with 16 bases between the two ends. Germline CDR1 reads SGHRS; CDR2 reads YFSETQ. This CDR3 is 16 amino acids long. The CDR3 sequence is CASSSPRGGTNTEAFF. The CDR3 DNA reads as TGCGCCAGCAGCTCACCCCGGGGGGGGACGAACACTGAAGCTTTCTTT. The full variable domain, with the rest looked up from reference TRBV5-1 and TRBJ1-1, is KAGVTQTPRYLIKTRGQQVTLSCSPISGHRSVSWYQQTPGQGLQFLFEYFSETQRNKGNFPGRFSGRQFSNSRSEMNVSTLELGDSALYLCASSSPRGGTNTEAFFGQGTRLTVV.

The chain has TRBV5-6 and TRBJ1-5; D is uncertain. The germline V gene encodes CDR1 SGHDT and CDR2 YYEEEE. Trimming removed 0 bases from V and 3 bases from J, with 10 bases in between. The CDR3 totals 15 residues. As DNA, the CDR3 is TGTGCCAGCAGCTTGGTGAGGCAGTTCAATCAGCCCCAGCATTTT. Encoded protein: CASSLVRQFNQPQHF.

The chain combines TRBV5-1 with TRBJ2-7; 7 bases are shared with TRBD1. The junction had 12 bases not matched to a gene; V was cut back by 2 bases and J by 4 bases. This CDR3 spans 16 amino acids. Germline CDR1 SGHRS, CDR2 YFSETQ. Here the CDR3 reads CASSFDRARMGYEQYF. Written as DNA, the CDR3 is TGCGCCAGCAGCTTTGACAGGGCTCGTATGGGATACGAGCAGTACTTC.

The V and J genes are TRBV12-3 or TRBV12-4 and TRBJ2-1, with 11 bases aligning to TRBD2. V was clipped by 5 bases and J by 8 bases; unmatched bases: 11. CDR3 length equals 16 residues. Here the CDR3 reads CASSHIVGLAVHEQFF. The CDR3 DNA follows: TGTGCCAGCAGTCACATCGTGGGACTAGCGGTCCATGAGCAGTTCTTC.

This clonotype was picked up a small number of times. This sequence joins TRBV20-1 and TRBJ2-7; 11 positions agree with TRBD1. The CDR3 sequence is 15 residues long. Germline-derived CDR1 and CDR2 are DFQATT and SNEGSKA (reference sequence). V shed 2 bases and J 3 bases; nucleotides not matched to a gene: 6. CDR3 nucleotides: TGCAGTGCTAGAAGGGGGACAGGGGGAGGCTACGAGCAGTACTTC. Protein product: CSARRGTGGGYEQYF.

Ten or more counts support this clonotype. The rearrangement joins TRBV6-2 or TRBV6-3 to TRBJ2-3; D remains ambiguous. The germline V gene encodes CDR1 MNHEY and CDR2 SVGEGT. V shed 6 bases and J shed 0 bases, with 10 bases lying between them. This CDR3 has 14 amino acids. Here the CDR3 DNA reads TGTGCCAGCAGCCGTGGACCTAGCACAGATACGCAGTATTTT. This codes for CASSRGPSTDTQYF.

This clonotype has more than one count but fewer than ten. The chain has TRBV20-1 and TRBJ1-5; D is perhaps TRBD1 (5 bases). V was clipped by 5 bases and J by 4 bases, with 15 bases between them. Germline assignment: CDR1 DFQATT and CDR2 SNEGSKA (reference sequence). The CDR3 covers 14 residues. CDR3 DNA: TGCAGTGCTTATACAGGTTTTACGAATCAGCCCCAGCATTTT. It codes for CSAYTGFTNQPQHF.

The chain employs TRBV20-1 and TRBJ2-1; perhaps D is TRBD1 or TRBD2 (5 bases each). Germline assignment: CDR1 DFQATT and CDR2 SNEGSKA (reference sequence). This CDR3 region has 18 residues. V lost 5 bases, J lost 4 bases, and 27 bases lay in between. CDR3 sequence reads: CSASSHFEGPQAYNEQFF. The DNA of the CDR3 is TGCAGTGCTTCGAGTCACTTTGAGGGACCGCAGGCATACAATGAGCAGTTCTTC.

The rearrangement uses TRBV12-3 or TRBV12-4 and TRBJ1-5; weak D call: TRBD1 (6 bases). This CDR3 is built from 17 residues. V was shortened by 1 base and J by 4 bases, with 17 bases between the two germline ends. As DNA, the CDR3 is TGTGCCAGCAGTTTAGGCGGGGGCGCCTCGTGGAATCAGCCCCAGCATTTT. This gives the protein CASSLGGGASWNQPQHF.

This clonotype was counted a few times. The V call is TRBV6-5, the J call TRBJ1-5; TRBD1 matches 7 bases. The V and J ends lost 2 bases and 6 bases, in that order; junction bases with no gene match: 10. This CDR3 spans 16 amino acids. CDR1 is MNHEY, CDR2 SVGAGI, per germline. The CDR3 region has the DNA TGTGCCAGCAGTTACAGGGGGCCCACTGGAGGTCAGCCCCAGCATTTT. Translation: CASSYRGPTGGQPQHF.

The chain is built from TRBV10-3 and TRBJ1-3; D uncertain. This CDR3 region has 14 residues. The germline CDR1 and CDR2 sequences are ENHRY and SYGVKD. Trimming shortened V by 6 bases and J by 0 bases, and 9 bases separated the two germline ends. CDR3 protein: CAIRLDLSGNTIYF. The DNA for the CDR3 is TGTGCCATCAGACTGGATCTCTCTGGAAACACCATATATTTT.

The table lists this clonotype with a few counts. The rearrangement joins TRBV27 to TRBJ2-7, with D possibly matching TRBD1 (6 bases). V lost 3 bases to trimming and J lost 2 bases, with 11 bases between them. The V gene's germline CDR1 is MNHEY and CDR2 SMNVEV (reference sequence). This CDR3 has 14 amino acids. The DNA of the CDR3 is TGTGCCAGCAGTTTGAAGGGGGATCCCTACGAGCAGTACTTC. It yields the protein CASSLKGDPYEQYF.

This clonotype was counted a few times. J is TRBJ2-1 and V is TRBV6-5; 9 bases fit TRBD1. CDR1 and CDR2 from the germline V gene are MNHEY and SVGAGI. The length of the CDR3 is 16 residues. V was pared by 6 bases and J by 5 bases, with 11 bases of the junction left unmatched. For the CDR3, the DNA is TGTGCCAGCAGCCTACTCGGACAGGGGAAGCACAATGAGCAGTTCTTC. Amino acids: CASSLLGQGKHNEQFF.

This clonotype was recorded a few times. This chain connects TRBV6-1 to TRBJ2-1, with D perhaps TRBD2 (6 bases). The V end was cut by 5 bases, the J end by 4 bases, with 15 bases between. This CDR3 spans 15 amino acids. Germline assignment: CDR1 MNHNS and CDR2 SASEGT. This CDR3 is CASSPGRGVYNEQFF. The CDR3 nucleotides are TGTGCCAGCAGTCCAGGGCGGGGAGTATACAATGAGCAGTTCTTC.

The CDR3 protein is CASSYEGQGNTEAFF. In DNA form, the CDR3 reads TGTGCCAGCAGTTATGAAGGACAGGGGAACACTGAAGCTTTCTTT. The chain links TRBV6-5 to TRBJ1-1; 8 bases match TRBD1. This CDR3 contains 15 residues. V shed 3 bases and J 1 base; nucleotides not matched to a gene: 4. Germline V gene data show CDR1 as MNHEY and CDR2 as SVGAGI.

The chain employs TRBV9 and TRBJ2-5; D may be TRBD1 or TRBD2 (6 bases each). Germline V gene lookup returns CDR1 SGDLS and CDR2 YYNGEE. V was cut by 3 bases and J by 1 base, with 22 bases left in between. The CDR3 is made up of 18 amino acids. The CDR3 region has the DNA TGTGCCAGCAGCGAGGGGGGCGGTAGGTGGGGGTTCCAAGAGACCCAGTACTTC. Translated: CASSEGGGRWGFQETQYF.

This rearrangement joins TRBV7-2 to TRBJ2-7; 11 bases fit TRBD1. J gave up 3 bases and V 6 bases, and 7 bases lay outside the gene matches. Per germline, CDR1 SGHTA and CDR2 FQGNSA. The CDR3 is made up of 15 amino acids. The DNA for the CDR3 is TGTGCCAGCAGGCAAGGCGGGACAGGGGGCTACGAGCAGTACTTC. Its protein is CASRQGGTGGYEQYF.

The chain joins TRBV12-3 or TRBV12-4 to TRBJ1-4; D is unclear. There are 14 residues in the CDR3. Trimming removed 4 bases from V and 5 bases from J, with 11 bases in between. In DNA, the CDR3 is TGTGCCAGCAGTTCGCGGACCGAGAATGAAAAACTGTTTTTT. Its translation is CASSSRTENEKLFF.

The chain has TRBV7-8 and TRBJ2-2, with D possibly TRBD1 on 6 matching bases. V was pared by 0 bases and J by 3 bases, with 8 bases between. The length of the CDR3 is 15 residues. Germline-derived CDR1 and CDR2 are SGHVS and FQNEAQ. CDR3 loop: CASSLAQGHTGELFF. The CDR3 bases are TGTGCCAGCAGCTTAGCGCAGGGGCACACCGGGGAGCTGTTTTTT.

There are a few counts of this clonotype. The genes are TRBV10-3 and TRBJ2-3; no clear D gene. V lost 7 bases to trimming and J lost 2 bases, with 7 bases between them. Germline CDR1 reads ENHRY; CDR2 reads SYGVKD. This CDR3 is built from 12 residues. CDR3 amino acids: CAIKENTDTQYF. As DNA, the CDR3 is TGTGCCATCAAGGAGAACACAGATACGCAGTATTTT.

This CDR3 is CAITVGTSGGLSTDTQYF. The CDR3, as DNA: TGTGCCATCACCGTAGGGACTAGCGGGGGCCTCAGCACAGATACGCAGTATTTT. The chain recombines TRBV10-3 with TRBJ2-3; 14 bases are shared with TRBD2. In germline, CDR1 is ENHRY, CDR2 SYGVKD. V dropped 7 bases and J dropped 0; count of bases not matched to a gene: 9. The CDR3 is 18 amino acids.

The V and J genes are TRBV2 and TRBJ2-2; D unclear. V gave up 0 bases and J gave up 2 bases, with 10 bases separating them. The CDR3 spans 16 residues. Germline-derived CDR1 and CDR2 are SNHLY and FYNNEI. The chain's CDR3 is CASSEAWAANTGELFF. The CDR3 nucleotides read TGTGCCAGCAGTGAAGCGTGGGCAGCCAACACCGGGGAGCTGTTTTTT. Complete variable domain (other parts from reference TRBV2 and TRBJ2-2): EPEVTQTPSHQVTQMGQEVILRCVPISNHLYFYWYRQILGQKVEFLVSFYNNEISEKSEIFDDQFSVERPDGSNFTLKIRSTKLEDSAMYFCASSEAWAANTGELFFGEGSRLTVL.